This passage covers 7 T cell receptor beta chains from one sample sequenced in a study of control samples from healthy donors and cancer patients. This table comes from immunoSEQ multiplex PCR, and its TCRdb copy is limited to in-frame clones, with some not included. The sample records fewer than 200,000 clones, 85% to 95% being singletons. Sequenced sample: blood. Source of these receptors: a man aged 25 to 40 in good health.

V gene TRBV2 combines with J gene TRBJ1-1; D is uncertain. V was cut by 6 bases and J by 1 base, with 9 bases left in between. Looked up from germline, CDR1 is SNHLY and CDR2 is FYNNEI. The CDR3 spans 13 residues. CDR3 sequence: CASRSDANTEAFF. The DNA of the CDR3 is TGTGCCAGCAGGTCCGACGCGAACACTGAAGCTTTCTTT.

V is TRBV30 and J is TRBJ2-5, with a tentative D call TRBD1 (6 bases). With 2 bases removed from V and 5 bases from J, the gap between germline ends came to 18 bases. The germline gives CDR1 GTSNPN, CDR2 SVGIG (reference sequence). The CDR3 loop spans 15 amino acids. In nucleotides, the CDR3 is TGTGCCTGGAGTCCTTTCACTGGGGGCCGGGAGACCCAGTACTTC. Translation gives CAWSPFTGGRETQYF.

The genes are TRBV5-5 and TRBJ2-1; 9 bases line up with TRBD1. With V trimmed by 2 bases and J by 2 bases, 2 bases remained unmatched. The germline gives CDR1 SGHKS, CDR2 YYEKEE (reference sequence). The CDR3 consists of 15 residues. This chain's CDR3 is CASSLQGAAYNEQFF. CDR3 DNA: TGTGCCAGCAGCTTACAGGGGGCGGCCTACAATGAGCAGTTCTTC.

CDR3 DNA sequence: TGTGCCAGCAGTTTGACGCCGTGGGGGGGGAACGAGCAGTACTTC. Its translation: CASSLTPWGGNEQYF. The chain has TRBV27 and TRBJ2-7; 7 bases map to TRBD2. This CDR3 has 15 amino acids. V shed 3 bases, J shed 5 bases, and the junction held 10 bases outside the gene matches. Germline assignment: CDR1 MNHEY and CDR2 SMNVEV (reference sequence).

The chain uses TRBV12-5 and TRBJ1-1; perhaps TRBD1 as D (5 bases). Germline V gene sequence: CDR1 LGHNT, CDR2 FRNRAP. CDR3 length: 15 amino acids. V gave up 4 bases and J gave up 5 bases, with 17 bases separating them. CDR3 DNA: TGTGCTAGTGGTTCGACAGTGGTAGGTGGAACTGAAGCTTTCTTT. Protein product: CASGSTVVGGTEAFF.

This rearrangement joins TRBV5-1 to TRBJ2-2; 7 positions agree with TRBD2. Germline CDR1 and CDR2: SGHRS and YFSETQ. The CDR3 is 16 residues long. With V trimmed by 0 bases and J by 4 bases, 6 bases remained unmatched. The CDR3 nucleotides are TGCGCCAGCAGCTTGGACGGGGACTACCGCACCGGGGAGCTGTTTTTT. It encodes CASSLDGDYRTGELFF.

The rearrangement links TRBV7-8 to TRBJ2-1, with 7 bases fitting TRBD2. Trimming cost V 3 bases and J 8 bases; bases outside gene matches: 10. This CDR3 region has 15 residues. Germline V CDR1 and CDR2: SGHVS, FQNEAQ. CDR3 loop: CASSLSGTPEDEQFF. The CDR3 DNA reads as TGTGCCAGCAGCTTGAGCGGGACCCCGGAGGATGAGCAGTTCTTC. Using reference TRBV7-8 and TRBJ2-1 for the parts outside the CDR3, the full variable domain is GAGVSQSPRYKVAKRGQDVALRCDPISGHVSLFWYQQALGQGPEFLTYFQNEAQLDKSGLPSDRFFAERPEGSVSTLKIQRTQQEDSAVYLCASSLSGTPEDEQFFGPGTRLTVL.